These 4 T cell receptor beta chains came from one sample sequenced in a study of shared clonotypes between healthy human individuals. The assay was immunoSEQ multiplex PCR, and TCRdb's table has in-frame clones only and misses some. Of about 1,500,000 clones in the sample, roughly 96% were seen once. Specimen: naive CD4+ T cells sorted from blood. Described subset: CD45RA+ positively selected. The receptors shown here come from a young man in good health.

J is TRBJ2-2 and V is TRBV7-3; D is uncertain. V dropped 5 bases and J dropped 0 bases, with 10 bases sitting between them. This CDR3 is 15 amino acids long. Germline CDR1 and CDR2: SGHTA and FQGTGA. As DNA, the CDR3 is TGTGCCAGCAGCCGAGTTGGGGCGAACACCGGGGAGCTGTTTTTT. Translating gives CASSRVGANTGELFF.

The chain combines TRBV12-2 with TRBJ2-7; TRBD1 is taken as the D call from the table, unchecked against the DNA. TRBV12-2 is a pseudogene. The CDR3 is made up of 15 amino acids. This CDR3 is CASRLGTGGFYEQYF. Here the CDR3 DNA reads TGTGCAAGTCGCTTAGGGACAGGGGGTTTCTACGAGCAGTACTTC.

The J gene is TRBJ2-5, the V gene TRBV4-1; TRBD2 agrees at 10 bases. Germline V gene sequence: CDR1 MGHRA, CDR2 YSYEKL. The V gene end was trimmed by 0 bases and the J gene end by 6 bases; junction bases not matched to a gene: 10. The CDR3 runs to 17 residues. Here the CDR3 reads CASSQDLEAGGLKTQYF. Written as DNA, the CDR3 is TGCGCCAGCAGCCAAGATCTGGAAGCGGGAGGGTTGAAGACCCAGTACTTC.

This chain uses TRBV19 with TRBJ2-7; 7 bases are shared with TRBD2. Germline loops: CDR1 LNHDA, CDR2 SQIVND (reference sequence). The CDR3 consists of 16 residues. V lost 4 bases and J lost 3; bases outside the gene matches: 12. CDR3 residues: CASSTPGPAGVYEQYF. CDR3 DNA sequence: TGTGCCAGTAGTACCCCGGGCCCTGCGGGAGTCTACGAGCAGTACTTC.